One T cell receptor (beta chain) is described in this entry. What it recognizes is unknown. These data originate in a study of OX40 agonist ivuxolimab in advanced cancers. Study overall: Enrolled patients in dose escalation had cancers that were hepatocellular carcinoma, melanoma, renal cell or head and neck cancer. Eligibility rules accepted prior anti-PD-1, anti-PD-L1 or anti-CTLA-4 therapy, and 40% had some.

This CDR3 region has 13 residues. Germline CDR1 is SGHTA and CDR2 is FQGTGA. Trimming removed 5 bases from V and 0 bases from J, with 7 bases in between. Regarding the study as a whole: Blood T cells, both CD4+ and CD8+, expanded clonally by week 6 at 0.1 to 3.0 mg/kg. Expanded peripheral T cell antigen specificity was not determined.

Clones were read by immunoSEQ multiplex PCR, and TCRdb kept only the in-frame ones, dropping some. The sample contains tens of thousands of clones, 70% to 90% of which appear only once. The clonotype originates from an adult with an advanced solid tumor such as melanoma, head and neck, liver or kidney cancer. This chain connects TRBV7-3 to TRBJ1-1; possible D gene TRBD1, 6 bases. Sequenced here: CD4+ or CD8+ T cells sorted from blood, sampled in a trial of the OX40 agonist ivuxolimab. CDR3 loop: CASSRGVNTEAFF. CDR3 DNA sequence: TGTGCCAGCAGCAGGGGGGTGAACACTGAAGCTTTCTTT.